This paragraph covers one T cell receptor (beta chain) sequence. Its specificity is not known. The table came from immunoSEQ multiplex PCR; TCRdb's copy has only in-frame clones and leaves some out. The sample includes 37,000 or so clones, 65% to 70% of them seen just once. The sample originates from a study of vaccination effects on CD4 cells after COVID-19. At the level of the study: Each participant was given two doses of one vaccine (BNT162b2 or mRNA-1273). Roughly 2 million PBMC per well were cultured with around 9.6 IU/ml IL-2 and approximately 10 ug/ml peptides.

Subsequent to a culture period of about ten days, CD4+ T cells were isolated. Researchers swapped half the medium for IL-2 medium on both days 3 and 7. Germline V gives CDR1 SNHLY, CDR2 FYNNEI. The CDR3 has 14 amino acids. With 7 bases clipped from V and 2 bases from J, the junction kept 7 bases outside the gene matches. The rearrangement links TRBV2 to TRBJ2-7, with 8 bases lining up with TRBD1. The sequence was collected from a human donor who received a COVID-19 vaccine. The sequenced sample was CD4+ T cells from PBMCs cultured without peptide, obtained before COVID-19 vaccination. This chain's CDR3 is CASKLTGGPYEQYF. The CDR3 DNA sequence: TGTGCCAGCAAGTTAACAGGGGGGCCCTACGAGCAGTACTTC. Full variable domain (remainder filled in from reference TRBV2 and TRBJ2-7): EPEVTQTPSHQVTQMGQEVILRCVPISNHLYFYWYRQILGQKVEFLVSFYNNEISEKSEIFDDQFSVERPDGSNFTLKIRSTKLEDSAMYFCASKLTGGPYEQYFGPGTRLTVT.